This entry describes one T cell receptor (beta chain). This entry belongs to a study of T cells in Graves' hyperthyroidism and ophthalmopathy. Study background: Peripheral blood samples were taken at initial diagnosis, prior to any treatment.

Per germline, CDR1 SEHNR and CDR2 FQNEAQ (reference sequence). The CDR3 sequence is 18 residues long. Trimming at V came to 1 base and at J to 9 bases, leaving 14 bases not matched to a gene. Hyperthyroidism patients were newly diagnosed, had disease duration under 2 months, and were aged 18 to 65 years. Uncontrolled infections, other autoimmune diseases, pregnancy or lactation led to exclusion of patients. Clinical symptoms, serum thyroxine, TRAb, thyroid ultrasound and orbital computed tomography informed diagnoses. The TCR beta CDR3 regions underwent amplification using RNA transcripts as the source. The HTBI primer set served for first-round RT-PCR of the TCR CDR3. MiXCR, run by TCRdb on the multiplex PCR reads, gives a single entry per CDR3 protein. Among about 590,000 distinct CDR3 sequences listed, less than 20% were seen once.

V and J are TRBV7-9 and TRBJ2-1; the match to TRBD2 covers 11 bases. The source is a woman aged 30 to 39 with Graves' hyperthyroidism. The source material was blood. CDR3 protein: CASSLDLWASGRRAEQFF. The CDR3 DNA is TGTGCCAGCAGCTTAGATCTTTGGGCTAGCGGGAGGCGAGCTGAGCAGTTCTTC.